This T cell receptor beta chain is drawn from a study of T cells in tuberculosis. Study-level background: IGRA-negative adolescents, IGRA-positive adolescents with latent tuberculosis and adults with active tuberculosis formed this South African cohort. Study-wide points: Selection depended on which cryopreserved specimens were available. GMM-specific TCRs were nearer to active tuberculosis alpha repertoires, suggesting expansion.

This table comes from immunoSEQ multiplex PCR, and its TCRdb copy is limited to in-frame clones, with some not included. The sample records roughly 35,000 clones, around 92% being singletons. The sample's time point: new active TB diagnosis, blood taken before or within 7 days of starting treatment. Confirmation came from sputum smear and/or culture positivity for M. tuberculosis. Turning to this clone: Its antigen is still unknown.

The input for sequencing was PBMCs, taken at tuberculosis diagnosis. The clonotype comes from an adult with tuberculosis. Some clones in this sample may be carry-over from other donors' samples.

Here the CDR3 DNA reads TGTGCCAGCAGCTCACCGGGACAGGGGTCCTACAATGAGCAGTTCTTC. Protein product: CASSSPGQGSYNEQFF. The chain is built from TRBV5-6 and TRBJ2-1, with 10 bases aligning to TRBD1. Per the germline V gene, CDR1 is SGHDT and CDR2 is YYEEEE. The CDR3 consists of 16 residues. The V gene end was trimmed by 3 bases and the J gene end by 1 base; junction bases not matched to a gene: 4.